This T cell receptor beta chain came from a study of CD8+ T cells in alopecia areata. Study at large: Tofacitinib therapy lasting 6 to 18 months was followed by 6 months off drug.

The CDR3 is 12 residues long. Per germline, CDR1 SQVTM and CDR2 ANQGSEA. V lost 6 bases to trimming and J lost 6 bases, with 14 bases between them. Only a few counts were recorded for this clone. Antigen specificity is unknown. Whole-study findings and limits: TCR sharing was clearer in mice than between patients, perhaps partly owing to patient HLA diversity. Researchers report lesional scalp, most notably alopecia totalis/universalis, outstripped normal scalp in clonality.

Peripheral blood and lesional scalp punch biopsies came from alopecia areata patients. As the sequencing template, cDNA was produced by extracting RNA and reverse transcribing it. TCRdb keeps only in-frame clones here, not all; method: immunoSEQ multiplex PCR. This table has fewer than 20,000 clones, less than 70% appearing once. The sequencing input was skin. This sequence was found in a human donor with alopecia areata. The rearrangement links TRBV29-1 to TRBJ1-2; D ambiguous. CDR3 nucleotide sequence: TGCAGCGTCCGCCGCAGTCTGGATGGCTACACCTTC. This codes for CSVRRSLDGYTF.